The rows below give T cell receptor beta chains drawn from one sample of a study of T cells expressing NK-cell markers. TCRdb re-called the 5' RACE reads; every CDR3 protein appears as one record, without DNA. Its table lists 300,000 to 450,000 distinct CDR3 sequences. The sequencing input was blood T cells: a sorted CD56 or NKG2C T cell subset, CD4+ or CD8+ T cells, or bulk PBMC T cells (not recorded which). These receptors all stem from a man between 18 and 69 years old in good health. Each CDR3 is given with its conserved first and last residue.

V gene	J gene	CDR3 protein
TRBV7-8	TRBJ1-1	CASSLKVGPNTEAFF
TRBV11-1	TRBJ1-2	CASSLWEGTASYGYTF
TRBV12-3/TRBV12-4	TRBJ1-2	CASRGTGIAGYTF
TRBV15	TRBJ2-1	CATSRVLLGQGNEQFF
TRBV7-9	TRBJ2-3	CASSPTSGWTDTQYF
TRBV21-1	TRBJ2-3	CASSKVEGLAGTDTQYF
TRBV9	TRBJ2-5	CASSVTSMGEIQYF
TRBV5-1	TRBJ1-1	CASSLEGTHMNTEAFF
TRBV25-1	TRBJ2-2	CASSLQIGKGELFF
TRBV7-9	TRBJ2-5	CASSQGLAAGETQYF
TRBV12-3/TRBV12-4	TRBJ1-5	CASSLSVWFGNQPQHF
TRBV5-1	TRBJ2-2	CASSFAQGAPGELFF
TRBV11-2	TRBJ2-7	CASSLDPPTPYSYEQYF
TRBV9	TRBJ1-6	CASSTHRDRGNSPLHF
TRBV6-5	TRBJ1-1	CASSYSSDRGLGGEAFF
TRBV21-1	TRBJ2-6	CASSKAWVSGANVLTF
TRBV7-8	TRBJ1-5	CASSLAHLNQPQHF
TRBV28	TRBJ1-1	CASSPHLLRDTEAFF
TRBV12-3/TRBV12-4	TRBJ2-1	CASSTPGGGNYNEQFF
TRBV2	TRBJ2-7	CASSGRDRVSHEQYF
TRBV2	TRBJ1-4	CASSPSWTGEKLFF
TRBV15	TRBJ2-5	CATSRKTGLFETQYF
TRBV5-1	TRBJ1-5	CASSSGQAYSNQPQHF
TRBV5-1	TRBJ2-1	CASSALGAGDHYNEQFF
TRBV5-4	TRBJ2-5	CASSKGQQETQYF
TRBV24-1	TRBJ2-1	CATSVGGSYNEQFF
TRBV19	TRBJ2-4	CASSSPTGRGDKNIQYF
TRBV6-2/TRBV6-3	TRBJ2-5	CASDRGRMGQETQYF
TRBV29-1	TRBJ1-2	CSVRSDTYYGYTF
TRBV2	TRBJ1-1	CASSESRAKADTEAFF
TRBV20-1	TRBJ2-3	CSARSRSGGAGDTQYF
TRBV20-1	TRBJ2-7	CSAITGGPVGEQYF
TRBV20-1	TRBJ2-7	CSARDPGQVEYEQYF
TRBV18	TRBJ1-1	CASSPPTGLMNTEAFF
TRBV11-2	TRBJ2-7	CASSLKLYMTAASYEQYF
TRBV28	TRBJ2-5	CASSLWLAEGSGQETQYF
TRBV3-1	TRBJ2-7	CASSHGQGGPYEQYF
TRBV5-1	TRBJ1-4	CASSRGTSTNEKLFF
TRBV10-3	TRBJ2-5	CAIRRQIQETQYF
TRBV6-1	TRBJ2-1	CASRTPGRAKPEQFF
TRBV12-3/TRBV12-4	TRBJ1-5	CASTSNQPQHF
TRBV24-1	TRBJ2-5	CATSDFPRRGTQYF
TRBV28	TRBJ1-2	CASSLSSGVLNYGYTF
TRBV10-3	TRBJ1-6	CAISDGRGLVSPLHF
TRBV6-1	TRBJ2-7	CASRPTGGAGSYEQYF
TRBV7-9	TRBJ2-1	CASSFSTKGDNEQFF
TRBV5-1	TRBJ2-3	CASTRQGQSTDTQYF
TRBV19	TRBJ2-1	CASSIITGTGRNEQFF